These T cell receptor beta chains were read from a single sample in a study of T-cell memory formation after mild COVID-19. TCRdb re-called the 5' RACE reads with MiXCR, one entry per CDR3 protein. Of 35,000 to 50,000 distinct CDR3 sequences listed, 6.1% are singletons. The material sequenced was PBMCs or a T cell subset sorted from them (not recorded which). These receptors were taken from an adult who had mild COVID-19 (a few samples of this study predate the infection). Cell type and time point are not known. Both conserved end residues are part of each CDR3. Fields, in order: D gene, clone size, V gene, J gene, CDR3 protein, CDR3 DNA. The D gene is left open where the match is weak. A row's size may be missing; if present it is once, few, many or a size class.

>TRBD1|many|TRBV11-2|TRBJ2-2
CASSLVRGRTGELFF
TGTGCCAGCAGCTTAGTCAGGGGGCGGACCGGGGAGCTGTTTTTT
>TRBD1|-|TRBV12-3/TRBV12-4|TRBJ2-7
CASSWTGIAYEQYF
TGTGCCAGCAGTTGGACAGGGATCGCCTACGAGCAGTACTTC
>-|-|TRBV19|TRBJ1-6
CASSMGRSPLHF
TGTGCCAGTAGTATGGGACGATCACCCCTCCACTTT
>-|-|TRBV20-1|TRBJ2-3
CSATWGTSTDTQYF
TGCAGTGCCACCTGGGGAACTAGCACAGATACGCAGTATTTT
>-|many|TRBV20-1|TRBJ1-5
CSARDRGHFSNQPQHF
TGCAGTGCTAGAGACCGGGGCCACTTTAGCAATCAGCCCCAGCATTTT
>-|many|TRBV28|TRBJ2-1
CASSLAPKQFF
TGTGCCAGCAGCCTCGCCCCTAAGCAGTTCTTC
>-|-|TRBV10-3|TRBJ1-1
CAISEVQVTEAFF
TGTGCCATCAGTGAGGTACAGGTTACTGAAGCTTTCTTT
>-|many|TRBV5-6|TRBJ2-5
CASSLPGAAGETQYF
TGTGCCAGCAGCTTGCCGGGGGCCGCCGGGGAGACCCAGTACTTC
>TRBD1|many|TRBV7-9|TRBJ1-5
CASSLGRGQNQPQHF
TGTGCCAGCAGCTTAGGCAGGGGGCAAAATCAGCCCCAGCATTTT
>-|many|TRBV3-1|TRBJ2-1
CASSPDSRHEQFF
TGTGCCAGCAGCCCGGACAGTCGTCATGAGCAGTTCTTC
>TRBD1|few|TRBV7-2|TRBJ1-5
CASSLGQGVGQPQHF
TGTGCCAGCAGCTTAGGCCAGGGGGTCGGTCAGCCCCAGCATTTT
>TRBD1|many|TRBV7-8|TRBJ1-3
CASSAGTGGNTIYF
TGTGCCAGCAGCGCCGGGACAGGGGGAAACACCATATATTTT
>-|many|TRBV5-6|TRBJ2-7
CASSLRLAALYEQYF
TGTGCCAGCAGCTTGCGGTTAGCGGCGCTCTACGAGCAGTACTTC
>TRBD2|many|TRBV20-1|TRBJ2-3
CSAPKAGEDTQYF
TGCAGTGCTCCTAAAGCGGGGGAAGATACGCAGTATTTT
>-|-|TRBV6-2/TRBV6-3|TRBJ1-1
CASSYLREAFF
TGTGCCAGCAGTTACTTGCGCGAAGCTTTCTTT
>-|many|TRBV20-1|TRBJ2-1
CSARDPLARSYNEQFF
TGCAGTGCTAGAGATCCTCTAGCGCGCTCCTACAATGAGCAGTTCTTC
>-|many|TRBV5-1|TRBJ2-3
CASSFQGVDTQYF
TGCGCCAGCAGCTTCCAGGGTGTAGATACGCAGTATTTT
>-|-|TRBV19|TRBJ2-2
CASSSRWAPNTGELFF
TGTGCCAGTAGTTCCCGATGGGCCCCGAACACCGGGGAGCTGTTTTTT
>-|few|TRBV7-9|TRBJ2-3
CASSHWGRGADTQYF
TGTGCCAGCAGCCATTGGGGGAGAGGGGCAGATACGCAGTATTTT
>TRBD2|-|TRBV5-1|TRBJ2-3
CASSFKAGVSTDTQYF
TGCGCCAGCAGCTTTAAAGCGGGAGTGAGCACAGATACGCAGTATTTT
>TRBD2|-|TRBV5-1|TRBJ2-7
CASSLGGSGSYEQYF
TGCGCCAGCAGCTTGGGTGGTAGCGGGAGCTACGAGCAGTACTTC
>-|few|TRBV2|TRBJ1-2
CASSKSGRVGYTF
TGTGCCAGCAGCAAATCGGGGAGAGTAGGCTACACCTTC
>-|few|TRBV5-6|TRBJ1-6
CASSGEVNSPLHF
TGTGCCAGCTCCGGTGAGGTTAATTCACCCCTCCACTTT
>TRBD2|many|TRBV7-2|TRBJ2-7
CASSFTGTSGTYEQYF
TGTGCCAGCAGCTTTACCGGGACTAGCGGTACCTACGAGCAGTACTTC
>TRBD1|medium-sized|TRBV5-1|TRBJ2-3
CASSLTGAPTDTQYF
TGCGCCAGCAGCTTGACAGGGGCTCCCACAGATACGCAGTATTTT
>-|few|TRBV20-1|TRBJ2-5
CSAHLVPGVRETHYF
TGCAGTGCCCACTTGGTCCCGGGAGTTAGGGAGACCCACTACTTC
>TRBD2|few|TRBV11-2|TRBJ2-3
CASSRRWASGGETDTQYF
TGTGCCAGCAGCAGACGTTGGGCTAGCGGGGGAGAAACAGATACGCAGTATTTT
>-|many|TRBV12-3/TRBV12-4|TRBJ2-7
CASSSQGGTYEQYF
TGTGCCAGCAGCTCCCAGGGGGGAACCTACGAGCAGTACTTC
>-|many|TRBV5-5|TRBJ2-5
CASSLPGGEETQYF
TGTGCCAGCAGCCTCCCGGGCGGGGAAGAGACCCAGTACTTC
>TRBD2|few|TRBV7-8|TRBJ2-1
CASSGTSGVVNEQFF
TGTGCCAGCAGCGGGACTAGCGGGGTCGTGAATGAGCAGTTCTTC
>-|few|TRBV5-4|TRBJ2-4
CASSLKGVKNIQYF
TGTGCCAGCAGCTTGAAGGGGGTCAAAAACATTCAGTACTTC
>TRBD2|many|TRBV4-2|TRBJ2-7
CASSQRLAGPTEQYF
TGTGCCAGCAGCCAACGACTAGCGGGACCTACGGAGCAGTACTTC
>TRBD1|many|TRBV27|TRBJ2-1
CASSLTGGRNEQFF
TGTGCCAGCAGTTTGACAGGGGGACGGAATGAGCAGTTCTTC
>-|many|TRBV12-3/TRBV12-4|TRBJ1-1
CASSLGDGAFF
TGTGCCAGCAGTTTAGGAGATGGAGCTTTCTTT
>-|many|TRBV5-1|TRBJ2-5
CASSQRVGGRETQYF
TGCGCCAGCAGCCAGCGAGTGGGGGGCCGGGAGACCCAGTACTTC
>-|many|TRBV7-9|TRBJ2-1
CASTPGTSKYNEQFF
TGTGCCAGCACCCCCGGGACTTCAAAATACAATGAGCAGTTCTTC
>-|once|TRBV9|TRBJ1-1
CASSVVGAGEAFF
TGTGCCAGCAGCGTAGTCGGGGCCGGGGAAGCTTTCTTT
>-|many|TRBV19|TRBJ1-2
CASSIPRDPRDYGYTF
TGTGCCAGTAGTATTCCCCGGGACCCAAGGGACTATGGCTACACCTTC
>TRBD1|many|TRBV12-3/TRBV12-4|TRBJ1-6
CASRRDREGSPLHF
TGTGCCAGCAGAAGGGACAGGGAAGGATCACCCCTCCACTTT
>-|few|TRBV18|TRBJ2-7
CASSPATGSYEQYF
TGTGCCAGCTCACCGGCAACAGGATCCTACGAGCAGTACTTC
>TRBD1|few|TRBV30|TRBJ2-3
CAWSRRTGSTDTQYF
TGTGCCTGGAGTCGTCGGACAGGGAGCACAGATACGCAGTATTTT
>-|many|TRBV20-1|TRBJ2-1
CSARDLDQEQFF
TGCAGTGCTAGAGACCTAGACCAGGAGCAGTTCTTC
>-|many|TRBV5-1|TRBJ2-6
CASSSNVFSGANVLTF
TGCGCCAGCAGTTCTAATGTTTTCTCTGGGGCCAACGTCCTGACTTTC
>-|-|TRBV7-2|TRBJ1-2
CASSFVGQNHGYTF
TGTGCCAGCAGCTTTGTAGGCCAAAACCATGGCTACACCTTC
>TRBD1|many|TRBV28|TRBJ2-7
CASSLWGQGRDEQYF
TGTGCCAGCAGTTTATGGGGACAGGGTAGGGACGAGCAGTACTTC
>-|many|TRBV12-3/TRBV12-4|TRBJ2-2
CASSLNRANTGELFF
TGTGCCAGCAGTCTTAACCGGGCGAACACCGGGGAGCTGTTTTTT
>-|-|TRBV12-3/TRBV12-4|TRBJ1-3
CASSFELRNTIYF
TGTGCCAGCAGTTTCGAGCTCCGGAACACCATATATTTT
>-|many|TRBV27|TRBJ2-3
CASSHTDTQYF
TGTGCCAGCAGTCACACAGATACGCAGTATTTT
>TRBD2|few|TRBV18|TRBJ2-1
CASSPLFRGDSYNEQFF
TGTGCCAGCTCACCTTTATTTCGGGGGGACTCCTACAATGAGCAGTTCTTC